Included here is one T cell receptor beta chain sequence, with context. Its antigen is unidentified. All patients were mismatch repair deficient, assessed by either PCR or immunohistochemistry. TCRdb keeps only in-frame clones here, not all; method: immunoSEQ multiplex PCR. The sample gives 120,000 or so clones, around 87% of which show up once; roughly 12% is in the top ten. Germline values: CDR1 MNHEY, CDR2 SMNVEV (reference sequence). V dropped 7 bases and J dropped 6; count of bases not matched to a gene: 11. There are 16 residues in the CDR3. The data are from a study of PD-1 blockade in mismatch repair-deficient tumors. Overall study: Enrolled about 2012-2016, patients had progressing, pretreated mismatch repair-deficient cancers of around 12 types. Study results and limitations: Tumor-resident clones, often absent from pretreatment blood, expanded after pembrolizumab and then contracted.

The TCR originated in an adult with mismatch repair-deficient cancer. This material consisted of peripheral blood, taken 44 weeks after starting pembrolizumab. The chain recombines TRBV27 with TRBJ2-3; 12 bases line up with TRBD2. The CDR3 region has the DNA TGTGCCAGCAACCCTCAACTAGCGGGAGGTCGGGATACGCAGTATTTT. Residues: CASNPQLAGGRDTQYF.